A selection of T cell receptor beta chains follows, all from one sample in a study of blood T cell repertoires in COVID-19. Sequencing used immunoSEQ multiplex PCR; TCRdb keeps in-frame clones, though not all of them. The sample has approximately 180,000 clones, more than 75% seen once. Material for sequencing was peripheral blood. The receptors were gathered from a person aged 65-85 years with COVID-19, enrolled during active disease. The CDR3 runs from the conserved cysteine through the conserved F or W. The D gene is left open where the match is weak. Some rows mark clone size as missing; the rest say once, few, many or name a class of expanded clone.

clone size,D gene,V gene,J gene,CDR3 protein,CDR3 DNA
-,-,TRBV14,TRBJ1-6,CASSLDSSYNSPLHF,TGTGCCAGCAGCCTCGACAGCTCCTATAATTCACCCCTCCACTTT
-,TRBD1,TRBV5-6,TRBJ2-7,CASRSRDSYEQYF,TGTGCCAGCAGATCCCGGGACAGCTACGAGCAGTACTTC
-,-,TRBV5-5,TRBJ1-2,CASSSAQEFYGYTF,TGTGCCAGCAGCTCGGCTCAGGAATTTTATGGCTACACCTTC
-,TRBD1,TRBV28,TRBJ2-4,CASSVGTEKNIQYF,TGTGCCAGCAGTGTCGGGACAGAAAAAAACATTCAGTACTTC
-,-,TRBV21-1,TRBJ2-5,CASSKDIKLQETQYF,TGTGCCAGCAGCAAAGATATCAAACTCCAAGAGACCCAGTACTTC
-,-,TRBV7-9,TRBJ1-4,CASSLFQGSHPTNEKLFF,TGTGCCAGCAGCTTATTCCAGGGGTCCCACCCAACTAATGAAAAACTGTTTTTT
few,TRBD1,TRBV6-2/TRBV6-3,TRBJ2-7,CASSIKWTGFAYEQYF,TGTGCCAGCAGCATAAAATGGACAGGGTTCGCCTACGAGCAGTACTTC
-,-,TRBV4-1,TRBJ1-1,CASSQAPSLRRTEAFF,TGCGCCAGCAGCCAAGCCCCCTCTCTGAGGCGTACTGAAGCTTTCTTT
-,-,TRBV11-2,TRBJ2-1,CASSLDGQHYNEQFF,TGTGCCAGCAGCTTAGATGGACAGCACTACAATGAGCAGTTCTTC
few,-,TRBV19,TRBJ2-5,CASSPSSGEETQYF,TGTGCCAGTAGTCCGTCCTCCGGAGAGGAGACCCAGTACTTC
-,TRBD2,TRBV28,TRBJ2-5,CASSPPGAGGVRAQYF,TGTGCCAGCAGTCCCCCGGGGGCGGGGGGTGTGCGGGCCCAGTACTTC
few,-,TRBV19,TRBJ1-5,CASKTAGRSNQPQHF,TGTGCCAGTAAGACGGCAGGGAGGAGCAATCAGCCCCAGCATTTT
-,-,TRBV5-4,TRBJ2-1,CASTERAYNEQFF,TGTGCCAGCACCGAGCGGGCGTACAATGAGCAGTTCTTC